This is a list of T cell receptor beta chains from one sample in a study of T cell responses to AZD1222 COVID-19 vaccine. Some clones are missing from TCRdb's copy, which holds only in-frame ones; the method was immunoSEQ multiplex PCR. This table has around 250,000 clones, 93% appearing once. Sequenced material: peripheral blood, taken on day 0 of AZD1222 vaccination. Receptor source: an adult in good health. Each CDR3 is given with its conserved first and last residue. A D gene is named only where the DNA matches it firmly. The listing skips clone size in some rows; elsewhere it reads once, few, many or a size class.

J: TRBJ1-5
size: NA
V: TRBV28
D: TRBD1
CDR3: CASSPPPPGQGSNQPQHF
DNA: TGTGCCAGCAGTCCCCCCCCTCCGGGACAGGGGAGCAATCAGCCCCAGCATTTT

J: TRBJ2-1
size: once
V: TRBV10-1
D: NA
CDR3: CASSEGRRSFF
DNA: TGCGCCAGCAGTGAAGGGAGGAGGAGTTTCTTC

J: TRBJ1-2
size: NA
V: TRBV6-5
D: TRBD1
CDR3: CASATGGYGYTF
DNA: TGTGCCAGCGCCACAGGGGGCTATGGCTACACCTTC

J: TRBJ1-3
size: NA
V: TRBV2
D: NA
CDR3: CASSDVMGNTIYF
DNA: TGTGCCAGCAGTGACGTTATGGGAAACACCATATATTTT

J: TRBJ2-3
size: NA
V: TRBV2
D: NA
CDR3: CASSSNGHRVADTQYF
DNA: TGTGCCAGCAGTTCTAACGGGCACAGGGTGGCAGATACGCAGTATTTT

J: TRBJ2-3
size: NA
V: TRBV5-4
D: TRBD2
CDR3: CASSQTSGGTDTQYF
DNA: TGTGCCAGCAGCCAGACTAGCGGGGGAACAGATACGCAGTATTTT

J: TRBJ1-2
size: NA
V: TRBV29-1
D: TRBD1
CDR3: CSVGPGTGDYGYTF
DNA: TGCAGCGTTGGTCCCGGGACAGGAGACTATGGCTACACCTTC

J: TRBJ1-1
size: NA
V: TRBV28
D: TRBD1
CDR3: CASSSGQGGTEAFF
DNA: TGTGCCAGCAGTTCCGGACAGGGAGGGACTGAAGCTTTCTTT

J: TRBJ1-1
size: NA
V: TRBV9
D: NA
CDR3: CASSVGTPMNTEAFF
DNA: TGTGCCAGCAGCGTAGGGACTCCTATGAACACTGAAGCTTTCTTT

J: TRBJ2-1
size: NA
V: TRBV2
D: NA
CDR3: CASSGGRKEQFF
DNA: TGTGCCAGCAGTGGAGGTAGGAAGGAGCAGTTCTTC

J: TRBJ2-3
size: once
V: TRBV5-4
D: TRBD2
CDR3: CASSPTSGGRDTQYF
DNA: TGTGCCAGCAGCCCGACTAGCGGGGGAAGAGATACGCAGTATTTT

J: TRBJ2-7
size: once
V: TRBV3-1/TRBV3-2
D: NA
CDR3: CASSRKGPQGEQYF
DNA: TGTGCCAGCAGCCGCAAGGGGCCACAGGGCGAGCAGTACTTC

J: TRBJ1-4
size: NA
V: TRBV28
D: TRBD1
CDR3: CASSPLQGTATNEKLFF
DNA: TGTGCCAGCAGCCCACTACAGGGGACCGCAACTAATGAAAAACTGTTTTTT

J: TRBJ1-6
size: NA
V: TRBV28
D: NA
CDR3: CASRVPGAAGSPLHF
DNA: TGTGCCAGCAGGGTGCCGGGGGCCGCAGGTTCACCCCTCCACTTT

J: TRBJ2-7
size: NA
V: TRBV7-2
D: TRBD2
CDR3: CASSPRGTSGRLEQYF
DNA: TGTGCCAGCAGCCCCCGTGGGACTAGCGGGAGGCTGGAGCAGTACTTC

J: TRBJ2-3
size: NA
V: TRBV4-1
D: TRBD2
CDR3: CASSRTSGHGFRADTQYF
DNA: TGCGCCAGCAGCCGCACTAGCGGGCATGGATTCAGGGCAGATACGCAGTATTTT

J: TRBJ2-5
size: few
V: TRBV12-3/TRBV12-4
D: NA
CDR3: CASSLGQKETQYF
DNA: TGTGCCAGCAGTTTGGGCCAGAAAGAGACCCAGTACTTC

J: TRBJ1-6
size: NA
V: TRBV27
D: NA
CDR3: CASSFRAQGGSPLHF
DNA: TGTGCCAGCAGTTTCCGGGCCCAGGGAGGTTCACCCCTCCACTTT

J: TRBJ1-2
size: NA
V: TRBV28
D: NA
CDR3: CATGGAGYGYTF
DNA: TGTGCCACGGGAGGGGCCGGCTATGGCTACACCTTC

J: TRBJ2-5
size: NA
V: TRBV2
D: NA
CDR3: CASSGSRQETQYF
DNA: TGTGCCAGCAGTGGTTCCAGACAAGAGACCCAGTACTTC

J: TRBJ2-5
size: NA
V: TRBV28
D: NA
CDR3: CASSLWILRAPARQETQYF
DNA: TGTGCCAGCAGTTTATGGATTCTTCGCGCGCCTGCCCGCCAAGAGACCCAGTACTTC

J: TRBJ1-5
size: NA
V: TRBV7-9
D: NA
CDR3: CASSNRDPSNQPQHF
DNA: TGTGCCAGCAGCAACCGGGACCCTAGCAATCAGCCCCAGCATTTT

J: TRBJ2-1
size: once
V: TRBV5-1
D: TRBD2
CDR3: CASSWTSGIDEQFF
DNA: TGCGCCAGCAGCTGGACTAGCGGGATAGATGAGCAGTTCTTC

J: TRBJ2-1
size: NA
V: TRBV28
D: NA
CDR3: CASSLYYNEQFF
DNA: TGTGCCAGCAGTTTATATTACAATGAGCAGTTCTTC

J: TRBJ2-7
size: NA
V: TRBV5-4
D: NA
CDR3: CASSLAPLGEQYF
DNA: TGTGCCAGCAGCTTGGCCCCTTTAGGGGAGCAGTACTTC

J: TRBJ1-2
size: NA
V: TRBV3-1/TRBV3-2
D: NA
CDR3: CASSQGGQYYGYTF
DNA: TGTGCCAGCAGCCAAGGTGGGCAGTACTATGGCTACACCTTC

J: TRBJ2-3
size: NA
V: TRBV4-2
D: NA
CDR3: CASSQDPGAIDTQYF
DNA: TGTGCCAGCAGCCAAGATCCGGGGGCCATAGATACGCAGTATTTT

J: TRBJ2-2
size: NA
V: TRBV7-6
D: TRBD1
CDR3: CASSLEVTGDTGELFF
DNA: TGTGCCAGCAGCTTAGAAGTGACAGGGGATACCGGGGAGCTGTTTTTT

J: TRBJ2-2
size: NA
V: TRBV7-9
D: NA
CDR3: CASSLNVRLTGELFF
DNA: TGTGCCAGCAGCTTAAACGTCAGACTCACCGGGGAGCTGTTTTTT

J: TRBJ2-7
size: NA
V: TRBV21-1
D: NA
CDR3: CASSGRPHGNSYEQYF
DNA: TGTGCCAGCAGCGGACGGCCCCACGGTAATTCCTACGAGCAGTACTTC

J: TRBJ2-7
size: few
V: TRBV13
D: NA
CDR3: CASSLEGLRGDPSSYEQYF
DNA: TGTGCCAGCAGCTTAGAAGGTCTCAGGGGGGACCCGAGCTCCTACGAGCAGTACTTC

J: TRBJ2-1
size: NA
V: TRBV7-9
D: TRBD2
CDR3: CASSLGAGGYDEQFF
DNA: TGTGCCAGCAGCTTAGGGGCGGGGGGCTATGATGAGCAGTTCTTC

J: TRBJ2-1
size: NA
V: TRBV11-3
D: NA
CDR3: CASSLNGDEQFF
DNA: TGTGCCAGCAGCTTAAACGGCGATGAGCAGTTCTTC

J: TRBJ2-3
size: NA
V: TRBV7-7
D: TRBD2
CDR3: CASSLGLANTDTQYF
DNA: TGTGCCAGCAGCTTAGGACTAGCGAACACAGATACGCAGTATTTT

J: TRBJ2-7
size: once
V: TRBV4-3
D: NA
CDR3: CASSQDLAGGTAYEQYF
DNA: TGCGCCAGCAGCCAAGACCTAGCAGGAGGGACCGCCTACGAGCAGTACTTC

J: TRBJ2-7
size: NA
V: TRBV7-2
D: TRBD2
CDR3: CASSLEVGGSSYEQYF
DNA: TGTGCCAGCAGCTTAGAGGTGGGGGGGAGCTCCTACGAGCAGTACTTC

J: TRBJ1-1
size: NA
V: TRBV2
D: NA
CDR3: CASSEARQTRSFF
DNA: TGTGCCAGCAGTGAAGCGCGACAGACTAGAAGCTTTTTT

J: TRBJ1-1
size: once
V: TRBV7-9
D: NA
CDR3: CASSRNTEAFF
DNA: TGTGCCAGCAGCCGTAACACTGAAGCTTTCTTT

J: TRBJ2-1
size: NA
V: TRBV29-1
D: NA
CDR3: CSVGGIRGAYGEQFF
DNA: TGCAGCGTGGGCGGGATACGGGGCGCGTATGGTGAGCAGTTCTTC

J: TRBJ2-5
size: NA
V: TRBV2
D: TRBD1
CDR3: CASSQDRAVETQYF
DNA: TGTGCCAGCAGTCAAGACAGGGCGGTCGAGACCCAGTACTTC

J: TRBJ1-6
size: NA
V: TRBV2
D: NA
CDR3: CASRNPGPLHF
DNA: TGTGCCAGCAGGAACCCGGGTCCCCTCCACTTT

J: TRBJ1-1
size: once
V: TRBV10-2
D: NA
CDR3: CASSETQGRTEAFF
DNA: TGCGCCAGCAGTGAGACGCAGGGAAGGACTGAAGCTTTCTTT

J: TRBJ2-7
size: NA
V: TRBV27
D: TRBD1
CDR3: CASSQDRGNYEQYF
DNA: TGTGCCAGCAGTCAAGACAGGGGAAACTACGAGCAGTACTTC

J: TRBJ2-1
size: NA
V: TRBV7-8
D: NA
CDR3: CASSPANEQFF
DNA: TGTGCCAGCAGCCCCGCCAATGAGCAGTTCTTC

J: TRBJ1-1
size: NA
V: TRBV21-1
D: NA
CDR3: CASTKGTEAFF
DNA: TGTGCCAGCACCAAGGGAACTGAAGCTTTCTTT

J: TRBJ2-2
size: NA
V: TRBV6-4
D: NA
CDR3: CASSDSRYTGELFF
DNA: TGTGCCAGCAGTGACTCGAGGTACACCGGGGAGCTGTTTTTT

J: TRBJ2-1
size: NA
V: TRBV28
D: NA
CDR3: CASSFVGNNEQFF
DNA: TGTGCCAGCAGTTTTGTGGGAAACAATGAGCAGTTCTTC

J: TRBJ1-3
size: NA
V: TRBV10-3
D: NA
CDR3: CAITDGLGNTIYF
DNA: TGTGCCATTACGGACGGATTAGGAAACACCATATATTTT

J: TRBJ1-1
size: NA
V: TRBV18
D: NA
CDR3: CASSPRLAEAFF
DNA: TGTGCCAGCTCACCCCGCTTGGCTGAAGCTTTCTTT

J: TRBJ1-5
size: once
V: TRBV7-8
D: NA
CDR3: CASSSGTENQPQHF
DNA: TGTGCCAGCAGCTCCGGGACCGAAAATCAGCCCCAGCATTTT

J: TRBJ1-3
size: NA
V: TRBV7-3
D: NA
CDR3: CASSPGSGNTIYF
DNA: TGTGCCAGCAGCCCCGGTTCTGGAAACACCATATATTTT

J: TRBJ2-5
size: NA
V: TRBV6-2/TRBV6-3
D: TRBD2
CDR3: CASSYLAGERETQYF
DNA: TGTGCCAGCAGTTACTTGGCGGGGGAGCGGGAGACCCAGTACTTC

J: TRBJ2-5
size: NA
V: TRBV2
D: NA
CDR3: CASKREEETQYF
DNA: TGTGCCAGCAAGAGGGAGGAAGAGACCCAGTACTTC

J: TRBJ2-1
size: NA
V: TRBV9
D: TRBD2
CDR3: CASSPRDSGVSYNEQFF
DNA: TGTGCCAGCAGCCCCCGCGATAGCGGGGTGTCCTACAATGAGCAGTTCTTC

J: TRBJ2-3
size: NA
V: TRBV7-3
D: TRBD2
CDR3: CASSLIGGGAADTQYF
DNA: TGTGCCAGCAGCTTAATTGGCGGGGGGGCCGCAGATACGCAGTATTTT